Listed below are T cell receptor beta chains from one sample, sequenced in a study of blood T cell repertoires in COVID-19. Repertoires were generated with immunoSEQ multiplex PCR, while TCRdb's copy carries only in-frame clones and drops some. Here the sample spans about 330,000 clones, roughly 87% being singletons. Input material: peripheral blood. The receptor set was obtained from a man aged 25 to 40 with COVID-19, enrolled during active disease. Both conserved end residues are part of each CDR3. A D gene is named only where the DNA matches it firmly. Expanded clones get a size class; other rows say once, few or many, or leave the size out.

.	TRBV14	TRBJ2-1	TRBD1	CASSPRTGLSSYNEQFF	TGTGCCAGCAGCCCACGGACAGGTTTAAGCTCCTACAATGAGCAGTTCTTC
.	TRBV19	TRBJ1-1	.	CASSIDGGPTEAFF	TGTGCCAGTAGTATAGATGGAGGGCCGACTGAAGCTTTCTTT
.	TRBV28	TRBJ2-1	TRBD2	CASSPEAGGRHEQFF	TGTGCCAGCAGTCCTGAAGCGGGAGGGCGGCATGAGCAGTTCTTC
once	TRBV5-1	TRBJ1-3	.	CASSPRQDGGNTIYF	TGCGCCAGCAGCCCCAGACAGGACGGAGGAAACACCATATATTTT
.	TRBV5-1	TRBJ2-3	.	CASSPLGRGDNTDTQYF	TGCGCCAGCAGCCCTCTAGGTCGCGGGGATAACACAGATACGCAGTATTTT
.	TRBV7-2	TRBJ1-1	.	CASSLQGINTEAFF	TGTGCCAGCAGCTTACAGGGGATTAACACTGAAGCTTTCTTT
.	TRBV5-4	TRBJ1-2	TRBD1	CASSRGGTGVNGYTF	TGTGCCAGCAGTCGGGGCGGGACAGGGGTCAATGGCTACACCTTC
once	TRBV4-3	TRBJ1-2	.	CASSPLGGYYGYTF	TGCGCCAGCAGCCCCTTGGGGGGATACTATGGCTACACCTTC
.	TRBV3-1/TRBV3-2	TRBJ1-2	.	CASSHQEGGYTF	TGTGCCAGCAGCCACCAGGAGGGCGGCTACACCTTC
.	TRBV5-4	TRBJ1-3	TRBD1	CASSSMGQGVGNTIYF	TGTGCCAGCAGCTCGATGGGACAGGGGGTTGGAAACACCATATATTTT
once	TRBV18	TRBJ2-3	TRBD2	CASAVGRESTDTQYF	TGTGCCAGCGCAGTTGGGAGGGAAAGCACAGATACGCAGTATTTT
.	TRBV4-2	TRBJ1-1	TRBD1	CASSQDAQGLMNTEAFF	TGTGCCAGCAGCCAAGATGCACAGGGGTTAATGAACACTGAAGCTTTCTTT
once	TRBV30	TRBJ1-5	TRBD1	CAWDKNRGLGAQHF	TGTGCCTGGGATAAAAACAGGGGGTTAGGAGCCCAGCATTTT
few	TRBV7-9	TRBJ1-2	.	CASSTRQTRTVIHGYTF	TGTGCCAGCAGCACCCGTCAGACCCGGACAGTAATCCATGGCTACACCTTC
.	TRBV28	TRBJ1-1	.	CASSADHLGDTEAFF	TGTGCCAGCAGTGCAGATCACCTAGGAGACACTGAAGCTTTCTTT
.	TRBV5-6	TRBJ2-1	.	CASSWISTDNNEQFF	TGTGCCAGCAGCTGGATATCGACAGACAACAATGAGCAGTTCTTC
.	TRBV25-1	TRBJ1-6	.	CASSEPGLMNSPLHF	TGTGCCAGCAGTGAACCGGGACTTATGAATTCACCCCTCCACTTT
.	TRBV7-3	TRBJ2-7	TRBD1	CASSLEGQGGYQQYF	TGTGCCAGCAGCTTAGAGGGACAGGGAGGGTACCAGCAGTACTTC
.	TRBV28	TRBJ1-3	TRBD1	CASSQWTGSSGNTIYF	TGTGCCAGCAGCCAATGGACAGGGTCTTCCGGAAACACCATATATTTT
.	TRBV7-3	TRBJ2-5	TRBD1	CASSLQGVPQETQYF	TGTGCCAGCAGCCTACAGGGGGTACCGCAAGAGACCCAGTACTTC
.	TRBV6-2/TRBV6-3	TRBJ1-1	.	CASSYSRTLNTEAFF	TGTGCCAGCAGTTACTCGAGGACACTGAACACTGAAGCTTTCTTT
.	TRBV27	TRBJ2-7	TRBD2	CASSPGTNPYEQYF	TGTGCCAGCAGTCCCGGGACTAACCCATACGAGCAGTACTTC
once	TRBV7-9	TRBJ1-1	.	CASSQADPRGTEAFF	TGTGCCAGCAGCCAAGCGGACCCACGAGGGACTGAAGCTTTCTTT
.	TRBV5-1	TRBJ1-6	.	CASSAEGRSNSPLHF	TGCGCCAGCAGCGCGGAGGGGAGGAGCAATTCACCCCTCCACTTT
.	TRBV2	TRBJ1-6	.	CATRSSYNSPLHF	TGTGCCACCAGGAGCTCCTATAATTCACCCCTCCACTTT
.	TRBV5-1	TRBJ2-7	.	CASSPRTVPYYEQYF	TGCGCCAGCAGCCCCAGGACAGTCCCATATTACGAGCAGTACTTC
once	TRBV7-2	TRBJ1-3	.	CASSLVAGQINTIYF	TGTGCCAGCAGCTTAGTAGCTGGACAGATAAACACCATATATTTT
.	TRBV30	TRBJ1-6	.	CAWSGQGYNSPLHF	TGTGCCTGGAGTGGGCAGGGCTATAATTCACCCCTCCACTTT
.	TRBV30	TRBJ1-4	.	CAWNRRNEKLFF	TGTGCCTGGAATCGGAGGAATGAAAAACTGTTTTTT
.	TRBV7-9	TRBJ2-7	.	CASSSLTEAYEQYF	TGTGCCAGCAGCTCCTTGACAGAAGCCTACGAGCAGTACTTC